The 21 T cell receptor beta chains presented below share a single source sample, sequenced in a study of cytomegalovirus exposure and HLA in healthy donors. The assay was immunoSEQ multiplex PCR, and TCRdb's table has in-frame clones only and misses some. The sample has 140,000 to 150,000 clones; 80% to 95% are singletons. The sample consisted of PBMCs. The source is a man aged 18 to 29 in good health and CMV-seronegative.

This clone was seen once. This chain connects TRBV5-5 to TRBJ1-1; D may be TRBD1 (5 bases). V was pared by 3 bases and J by 8 bases, with 11 bases between. Germline-derived CDR1 and CDR2 are SGHKS and YYEKEE (reference sequence). The CDR3 contains 12 residues. CDR3 nucleotides: TGTGCCAGCAGCTGGGGGGGACCCGAAGCTTTCTTT. Amino acids: CASSWGGPEAFF. Complete variable domain (other parts from reference TRBV5-5 and TRBJ1-1): DAGVTQSPTHLIKTRGQQVTLRCSPISGHKSVSWYQQVLGQGPQFIFQYYEKEERGRGNFPDRFSARQFPNYSSELNVNALLLGDSALYLCASSWGGPEAFFGQGTRLTVV.

This clone has only one observation. The chain is built from TRBV6-5 and TRBJ1-1; 7 bases agree with TRBD1. The V segment lost 5 bases and the J segment 6 bases; nucleotides outside the gene matches: 3. Germline V gives CDR1 MNHEY, CDR2 SVGAGI. This CDR3 contains 12 residues. In DNA form, the CDR3 reads TGTGCCAGCAGTCAGACAGGGTCTGAAGCTTTCTTT. Protein: CASSQTGSEAFF.

A note on this clone: The same CDR3 can be traced to other DNA sequences in this sample. The V and J genes are TRBV30 and TRBJ2-1, with 9 positions matching TRBD2. Trimming cost V 4 bases and J 12 bases; bases outside gene matches: 13. The CDR3 consists of 14 residues. Germline CDR1 and CDR2: GTSNPN and SVGIG (reference sequence). CDR3 amino acids: CAWKPSGGFDRQFF. Here the CDR3 DNA reads TGTGCCTGGAAGCCCAGCGGGGGGTTTGATAGGCAGTTCTTC.

The chain's CDR3 is CSVAGLGDPTNEKLFF. The CDR3 coding sequence is TGCAGCGTTGCGGGACTGGGCGACCCAACTAATGAAAAACTGTTTTTT. The rearrangement uses TRBV29-1 and TRBJ1-4; D is perhaps TRBD1 (5 bases). Deletions cut 4 bases from V and 0 bases from J, with 15 bases between. Germline CDR1 SQVTM, CDR2 ANQGSEA. CDR3 length equals 16 residues.

The chain recombines TRBV30 with TRBJ1-1; perhaps TRBD1 as D (5 bases). The CDR3 consists of 11 residues. V lost 0 bases, J lost 9 bases, and 8 bases lay in between. CDR1 and CDR2 from the germline V gene are GTSNPN and SVGIG (reference sequence). The CDR3 is CAWSVGGKAFF. The CDR3 nucleotides read TGTGCCTGGAGTGTGGGGGGGAAAGCTTTCTTT.

This chain joins TRBV19 and TRBJ1-3; no clear D. The germline gives CDR1 LNHDA, CDR2 SQIVND (reference sequence). V lost 7 bases, J lost 0 bases, and 13 bases lay in between. The CDR3 covers 15 residues. CDR3 bases: TGTGCCAGTACCAGGACTGACATCTCTGGAAACACCATATATTTT. Translated, it gives CASTRTDISGNTIYF.

V gene TRBV5-1 combines with J gene TRBJ1-5; tentatively, D is TRBD1 (6 bases). With 0 bases removed from V and 6 bases from J, the gap between germline ends came to 13 bases. Germline CDR1 and CDR2: SGHRS and YFSETQ. This CDR3 is 15 amino acids long. The CDR3 coding sequence is TGCGCCAGCAGCTTGGAGGGGGGGCGGGCTCAGCCCCAGCATTTT. Residues: CASSLEGGRAQPQHF.

The chain recombines TRBV10-1 with TRBJ2-7, with 11 bases aligning to TRBD2. Germline loops: CDR1 WNHNN, CDR2 SYGVQD (reference sequence). The CDR3 sequence is 15 residues long. The trim removed 6 bases at V and 0 bases at J, leaving 4 bases unmatched. Written as DNA, the CDR3 is TGCGCCAGCAGCAGACTAGCGGGGAGCTCCTACGAGCAGTACGTC. Its translation is CASSRLAGSSYEQYV.

The chain recombines TRBV6-6 with TRBJ1-5, with TRBD1 as a possible D gene (5 bases). The CDR3 totals 12 residues. Germline lookup yields CDR1 MNHNY and CDR2 SVGAGI (reference sequence). V was pared by 6 bases and J by 5 bases, with 8 bases between. The CDR3 reads CASRDNDQPQHF. The CDR3 DNA follows: TGTGCCAGCAGGGACAACGATCAGCCCCAGCATTTT.

This chain connects TRBV6-5 to TRBJ2-3, with D unresolved. The CDR3 covers 12 residues. Germline V CDR1 and CDR2: MNHEY, SVGAGI. V was shortened by 2 bases and J by 8 bases, with 8 bases between the two germline ends. The CDR3 reads CASSYDSGTQYF. The CDR3 nucleotides are TGTGCCAGCAGTTACGACTCGGGTACGCAGTATTTT.

V gene TRBV5-6 combines with J gene TRBJ1-1; D is undetermined. The CDR3 runs to 14 residues. From germline, CDR1 is SGHDT and CDR2 YYEEEE. Between the trimmed V and J ends, which lost 0 bases and 10 bases, there was a span of 16 bases. The CDR3 region has the DNA TGTGCCAGCAGCTTGGTGGAGGCAGGCCGGGGAGCTTTCTTT. This translates into CASSLVEAGRGAFF.

The CDR3 sequence: CASSLRSKGALYGYTF. The CDR3 DNA follows: TGTGCCAGCAGCTTGAGATCGAAGGGGGCTCTTTATGGCTACACCTTC. The V call is TRBV5-4, the J call TRBJ1-2; 7 bases align to TRBD1. J gave up 5 bases and V 1 base, and 11 bases lay outside the gene matches. Germline V lookup: CDR1 SGHNT, CDR2 YYREEE (reference sequence). The CDR3 sequence is 16 residues long.

This chain joins TRBV14 and TRBJ2-2, with 7 bases fitting TRBD2. Trimming at V came to 5 bases and at J to 7 bases, leaving 10 bases not matched to a gene. This CDR3 has 15 residues. The germline CDR1 and CDR2 sequences are SGHDN and FVKESK. The CDR3 sequence: CASSAGLSYGGELFF. The CDR3 DNA sequence: TGTGCCAGCAGCGCGGGACTATCCTACGGCGGGGAGCTGTTTTTT.

The chain joins TRBV25-1 to TRBJ1-1; D gene unclear. The germline V gene encodes CDR1 MGHDK and CDR2 SYGVNS. The CDR3 extends over 13 amino acids. V dropped 7 bases and J dropped 1 base, with 10 bases sitting between them. CDR3 DNA sequence: TGTGCCAGCAAAAATTCCAGGAACACTGAAGCTTTCTTT. It translates to CASKNSRNTEAFF.

The chain joins TRBV29-1 to TRBJ2-2; 8 positions match TRBD2. Germline-derived CDR1 and CDR2 are SQVTM and ANQGSEA. This CDR3 is 14 amino acids long. V lost 8 bases and J lost 4; bases outside the gene matches: 9. The CDR3 coding sequence is TGCAGCACCCGGGGGGGGGAGCGCACCGGGGAGCTGTTTTTT. Its translation: CSTRGGERTGELFF.

This rearrangement joins TRBV25-1 to TRBJ2-3; unclear D gene. V lost 3 bases, J lost 4 bases, and 11 bases lay in between. CDR3 length equals 14 residues. The V gene's germline CDR1 is MGHDK and CDR2 SYGVNS. The CDR3 DNA follows: TGTGCCAGCAGTGACCCGAACACCCCAGATACGCAGTATTTT. Protein product: CASSDPNTPDTQYF.

This clone was observed once. The rearrangement uses TRBV7-9 and TRBJ2-3; TRBD2 agrees at 7 bases. This CDR3 comprises 17 residues. Looked up from germline, CDR1 is SEHNR and CDR2 is FQNEAQ (reference sequence). V lost 3 bases, J lost 11 bases, and 20 bases stayed unmatched. CDR3 amino acids: CASSFSSGAGREGEQYF. The DNA for the CDR3 is TGTGCCAGCAGCTTTTCAAGCGGGGCAGGTAGGGAGGGTGAGCAGTATTTT.

The chain joins TRBV30 to TRBJ2-1, with a possible D match to TRBD1 (6 bases). V gave up 3 bases and J gave up 2 bases, with 14 bases separating them. Looked up from germline, CDR1 is GTSNPN and CDR2 is SVGIG (reference sequence). The CDR3 has 15 residues. This CDR3 is CAWRETGGPYNEQFF. Here the CDR3 DNA reads TGTGCCTGGAGAGAGACAGGCGGCCCCTACAATGAGCAGTTCTTC.

This clone was picked up one time. This chain uses TRBV27 with TRBJ2-1; 8 nucleotides agree with TRBD2. The trim removed 5 bases at V and 0 bases at J, leaving 6 bases unmatched. The CDR3 runs to 16 residues. Germline assignment: CDR1 MNHEY and CDR2 SMNVEV (reference sequence). This CDR3 reads CASSTRTSYSYNEQFF. The CDR3 DNA reads TGTGCCAGCAGTACCCGGACTAGCTACTCCTACAATGAGCAGTTCTTC.

This chain uses TRBV5-6 with TRBJ1-2; D is unresolved. The CDR3 is made up of 14 amino acids. V was cut by 3 bases and J by 4 bases, with 13 bases left in between. Looked up from germline, CDR1 is SGHDT and CDR2 is YYEEEE. The CDR3 is CASSSSPGPYGYTF. CDR3 nucleotides: TGTGCCAGCAGCTCGTCGCCCGGTCCCTATGGCTACACCTTC.

The table lists this clone with a few counts. This CDR3 is CASSWDRGHWSGANVLTF. In DNA form, the CDR3 reads TGTGCCAGCAGCTGGGACAGGGGCCATTGGTCTGGGGCCAACGTCCTGACTTTC. The chain employs TRBV7-2 and TRBJ2-6, with TRBD1 identical over 10 bases. After removal of 4 bases from V and 1 base from J, the junction contained 7 bases not matched to a gene. The CDR3 runs 18 residues. Germline CDR1 is SGHTA and CDR2 is FQGNSA.